Described below is a single T cell receptor beta chain sequence and its context. The antigen remains undetermined. It was healthy bone marrow donors who served as donors. The data were obtained in a study of cytomegalovirus exposure and HLA in healthy donors. Regarding the study as a whole: Later on, an analysis tied some 17,000 TCR beta sequences to HLA alleles at 0.05 false discovery rate. Reported findings show TCR beta sequences accurately forecast HLA-A and HLA-B alleles in most subjects. The study labeled about 160 TCR beta chains cytomegalovirus-associated.

Primers included in the PCR were 60 Vbeta and 13 Jbeta primers. Method: immunoSEQ multiplex PCR; TCRdb's copy keeps in-frame clones and lacks some. The sample holds around 40,000 clones. The CDR3 consists of 11 residues. V shed 5 bases and J shed 6 bases, with 9 bases lying between them. Germline V gene sequence: CDR1 SGHDT, CDR2 YYEEEE. J is TRBJ2-7 and V is TRBV5-6; weak D call: TRBD1 (6 bases). Material: PBMCs. This TCR came from a man aged 40-50 years in good health and CMV-seropositive. The CDR3 sequence: CASSSDSEQYF. The DNA for the CDR3 is TGTGCCAGCAGTTCGGACAGCGAGCAGTACTTC.